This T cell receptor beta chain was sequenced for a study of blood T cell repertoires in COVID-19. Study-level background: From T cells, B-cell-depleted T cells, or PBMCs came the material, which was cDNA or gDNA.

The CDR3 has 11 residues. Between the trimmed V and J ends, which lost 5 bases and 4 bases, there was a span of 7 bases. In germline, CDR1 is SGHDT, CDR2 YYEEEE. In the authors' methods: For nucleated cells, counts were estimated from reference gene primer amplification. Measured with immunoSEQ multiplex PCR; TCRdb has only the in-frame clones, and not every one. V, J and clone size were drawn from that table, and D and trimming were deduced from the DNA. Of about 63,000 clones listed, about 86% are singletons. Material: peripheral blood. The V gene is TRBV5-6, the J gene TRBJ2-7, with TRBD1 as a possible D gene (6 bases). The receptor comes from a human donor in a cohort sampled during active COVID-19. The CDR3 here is CASSTGYEQYF. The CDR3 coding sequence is TGTGCCAGCAGTACAGGGTACGAGCAGTACTTC.